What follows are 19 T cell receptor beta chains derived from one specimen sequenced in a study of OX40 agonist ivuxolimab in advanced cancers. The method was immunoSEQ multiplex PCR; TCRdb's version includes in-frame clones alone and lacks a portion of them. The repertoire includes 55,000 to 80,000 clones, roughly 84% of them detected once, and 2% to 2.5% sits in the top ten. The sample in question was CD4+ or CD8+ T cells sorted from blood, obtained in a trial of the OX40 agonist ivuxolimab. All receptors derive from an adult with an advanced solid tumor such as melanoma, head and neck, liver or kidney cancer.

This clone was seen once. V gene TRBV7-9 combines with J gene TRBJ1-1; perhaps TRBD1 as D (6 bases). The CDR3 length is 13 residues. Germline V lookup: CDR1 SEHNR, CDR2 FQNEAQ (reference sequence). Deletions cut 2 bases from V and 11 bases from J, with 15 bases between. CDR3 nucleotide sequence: TGTGCCAGCAGCTTATCCGGGGGCGGGGATGCTTTCTTT. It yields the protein CASSLSGGGDAFF.

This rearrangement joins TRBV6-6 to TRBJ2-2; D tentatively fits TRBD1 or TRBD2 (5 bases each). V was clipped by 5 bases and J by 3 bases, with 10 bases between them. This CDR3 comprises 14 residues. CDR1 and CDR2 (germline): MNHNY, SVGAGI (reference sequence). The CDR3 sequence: CASSGDRYTGELFF. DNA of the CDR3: TGTGCCAGCAGTGGGGACCGATACACCGGGGAGCTGTTTTTT.

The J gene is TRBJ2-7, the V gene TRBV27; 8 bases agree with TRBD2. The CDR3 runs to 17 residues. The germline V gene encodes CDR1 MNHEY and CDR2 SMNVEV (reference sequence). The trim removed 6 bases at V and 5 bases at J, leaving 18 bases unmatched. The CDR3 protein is CASSSLGMGRGVDEQYF. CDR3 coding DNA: TGTGCCAGCAGCTCTCTAGGGATGGGGCGGGGGGTGGACGAGCAGTACTTC.

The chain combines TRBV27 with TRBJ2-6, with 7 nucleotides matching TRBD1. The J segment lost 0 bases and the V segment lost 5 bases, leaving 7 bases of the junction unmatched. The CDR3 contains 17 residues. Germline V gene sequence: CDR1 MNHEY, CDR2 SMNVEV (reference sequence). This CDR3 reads CASSRQGSNSGANVLTF. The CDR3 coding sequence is TGTGCCAGCAGTAGACAGGGCTCGAACTCTGGGGCCAACGTCCTGACTTTC.

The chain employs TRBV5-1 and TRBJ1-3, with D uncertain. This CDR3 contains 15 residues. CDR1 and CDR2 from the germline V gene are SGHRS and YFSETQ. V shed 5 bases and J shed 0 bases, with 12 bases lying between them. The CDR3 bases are TGCGCCAGCAGTTTTGACGGAAGCTCTGGAAACACCATATATTTT. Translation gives CASSFDGSSGNTIYF.

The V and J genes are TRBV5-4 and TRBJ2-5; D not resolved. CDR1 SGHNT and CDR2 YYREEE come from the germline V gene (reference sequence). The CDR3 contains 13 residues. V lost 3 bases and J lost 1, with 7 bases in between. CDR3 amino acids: CASSWLPQETQYF. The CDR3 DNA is TGTGCCAGCAGCTGGCTCCCCCAAGAGACCCAGTACTTC.

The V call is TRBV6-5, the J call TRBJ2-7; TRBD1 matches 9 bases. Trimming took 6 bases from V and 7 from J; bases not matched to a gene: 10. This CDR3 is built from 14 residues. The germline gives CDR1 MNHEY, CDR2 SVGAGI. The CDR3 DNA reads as TGTGCCAGCAGAAAAGGGGACAGGGTCGGAGAGCAGTACTTC. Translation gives CASRKGDRVGEQYF.

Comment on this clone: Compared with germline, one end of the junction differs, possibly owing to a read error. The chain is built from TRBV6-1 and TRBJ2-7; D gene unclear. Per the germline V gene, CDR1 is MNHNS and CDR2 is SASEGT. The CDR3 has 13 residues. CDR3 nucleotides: TGTGCCATCAGTGAGTCGAGCCGGGACGAGCAGTACTTC. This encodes CAISESSRDEQYF.

The CDR3 DNA sequence: TGTGCCAGCAGCTTCGGGACAGGGATTGAGGTGCAGTACTTC. Its translation is CASSFGTGIEVQYF. The gene calls are TRBV7-9 and TRBJ2-5; 9 bases agree with TRBD1. The CDR3 loop spans 14 amino acids. Germline CDR1 and CDR2: SEHNR and FQNEAQ (reference sequence). Trimming removed 3 bases from V and 11 bases from J; junction bases left unmatched: 10. Drawing the rest from reference TRBV7-9 and TRBJ2-5, the complete variable domain is DTGVSQNPRHKITKRGQNVTFRCDPISEHNRLYWYRQTLGQGPEFLTYFQNEAQLEKSRLLSDRFSAERPKGSFSTLEIQRTEQGDSAMYLCASSFGTGIEVQYFGPGTRLLVL.

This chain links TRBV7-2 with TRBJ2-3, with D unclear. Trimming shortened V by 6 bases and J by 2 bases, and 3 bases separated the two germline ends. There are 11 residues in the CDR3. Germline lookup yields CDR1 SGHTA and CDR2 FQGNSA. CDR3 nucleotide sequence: TGTGCCAGCAGTCTCACAGATACGCAGTATTTT. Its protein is CASSLTDTQYF.

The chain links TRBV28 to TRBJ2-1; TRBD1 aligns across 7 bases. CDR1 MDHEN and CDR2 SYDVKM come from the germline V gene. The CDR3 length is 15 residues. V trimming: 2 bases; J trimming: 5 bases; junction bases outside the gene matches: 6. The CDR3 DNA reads TGTGCCAGCAGTTTACAGCAGGGGGTGGACAATGAGCAGTTCTTC. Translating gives CASSLQQGVDNEQFF.

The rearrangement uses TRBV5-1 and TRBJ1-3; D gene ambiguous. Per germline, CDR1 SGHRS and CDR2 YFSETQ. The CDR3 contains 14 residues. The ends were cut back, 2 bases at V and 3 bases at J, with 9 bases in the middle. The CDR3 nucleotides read TGCGCCAGCAGCTTTGACGCCCGTGGAAACACCATATATTTT. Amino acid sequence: CASSFDARGNTIYF. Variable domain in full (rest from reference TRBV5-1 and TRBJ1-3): KAGVTQTPRYLIKTRGQQVTLSCSPISGHRSVSWYQQTPGQGLQFLFEYFSETQRNKGNFPGRFSGRQFSNSRSEMNVSTLELGDSALYLCASSFDARGNTIYFGEGSWLTVV.

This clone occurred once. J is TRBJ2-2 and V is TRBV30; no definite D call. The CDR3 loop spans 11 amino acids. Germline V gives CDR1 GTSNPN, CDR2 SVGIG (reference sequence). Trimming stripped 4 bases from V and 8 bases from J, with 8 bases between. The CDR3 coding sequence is TGTGCCTGGACACCTAGGGGGGAGCTGTTTTTT. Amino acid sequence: CAWTPRGELFF.

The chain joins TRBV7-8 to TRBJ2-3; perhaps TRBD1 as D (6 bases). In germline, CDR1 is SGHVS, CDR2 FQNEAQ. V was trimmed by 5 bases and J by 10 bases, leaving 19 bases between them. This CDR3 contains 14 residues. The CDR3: CASSPASDRHPQYF. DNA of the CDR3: TGTGCCAGCAGCCCAGCCTCAGACAGGCACCCGCAGTATTTT.

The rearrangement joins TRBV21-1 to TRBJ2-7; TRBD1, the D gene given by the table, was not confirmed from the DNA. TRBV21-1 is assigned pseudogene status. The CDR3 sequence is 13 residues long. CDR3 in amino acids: CASNIFDSYEQYF. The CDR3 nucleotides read TGTGCCAGCAATATCTTTGACAGCTACGAGCAGTACTTC.

CDR3: CAIGVGLAGNKDEQYF. CDR3 DNA: TGTGCCATCGGGGTGGGACTAGCGGGAAATAAGGACGAGCAGTACTTC. The chain joins TRBV10-3 to TRBJ2-7; 13 bases fit TRBD2. Germline CDR1 reads ENHRY; CDR2 reads SYGVKD. CDR3 length: 16 residues. The V gene end was trimmed by 8 bases and the J gene end by 5 bases; junction bases not matched to a gene: 12.

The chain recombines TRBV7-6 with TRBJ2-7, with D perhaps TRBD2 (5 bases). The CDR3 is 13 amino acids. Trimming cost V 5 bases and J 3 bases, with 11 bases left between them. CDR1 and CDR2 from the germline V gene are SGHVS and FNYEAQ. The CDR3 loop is CASSPMDFYEQYF. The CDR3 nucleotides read TGTGCCAGCAGCCCCATGGACTTCTACGAGCAGTACTTC.

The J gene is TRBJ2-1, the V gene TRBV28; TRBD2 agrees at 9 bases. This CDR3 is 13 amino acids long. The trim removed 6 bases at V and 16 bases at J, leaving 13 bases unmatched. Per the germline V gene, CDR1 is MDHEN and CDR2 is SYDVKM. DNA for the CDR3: TGTGCCAGCAGGAGGCGAGGGACTAGCTTTAAATTCTTC. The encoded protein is CASRRRGTSFKFF.

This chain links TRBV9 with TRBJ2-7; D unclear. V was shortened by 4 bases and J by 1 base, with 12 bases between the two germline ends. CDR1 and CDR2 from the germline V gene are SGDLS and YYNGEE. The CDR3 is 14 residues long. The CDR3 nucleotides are TGTGCCAGCAGCCCCAGTCCATTTTCCTACGAGCAGTACTTC. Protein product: CASSPSPFSYEQYF. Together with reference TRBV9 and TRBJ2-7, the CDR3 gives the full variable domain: DSGVTQTPKHLITATGQRVTLRCSPRSGDLSVYWYQQSLDQGLQFLIQYYNGEERAKGNILERFSAQQFPDLHSELNLSSLELGDSALYFCASSPSPFSYEQYFGPGTRLTVT.